A selection of T cell receptor beta chains follows, all from one sample in a study of cytomegalovirus exposure and HLA in healthy donors. The table came from immunoSEQ multiplex PCR; TCRdb's copy has only in-frame clones and leaves some out. The profile shows around 130,000 clones, roughly 80% of them singletons. Sequences were obtained from PBMCs. The receptors shown here come from a man aged 35-49 years in good health and CMV-seronegative. The CDR3 runs from the conserved cysteine through the conserved F or W. Each record gives: V gene, J gene, clone size, D gene, CDR3 DNA, CDR3 protein. D genes are given only for firm matches. The size entry is marked missing in some rows and otherwise reads once, few, many or a size class.

>TRBV7-8|TRBJ1-2|NA|NA
TGTGCCAGCAGCTCATCTAGCTATACTTTTGGCTACACCTTC
CASSSSSYTFGYTF
>TRBV2|TRBJ1-4|NA|NA
TGTGCCAGCATGAGAACGGGGGCAACTAATGAAAAACTGTTTTTT
CASMRTGATNEKLFF
>TRBV5-8|TRBJ1-4|NA|NA
TGTGCCAGCAGCTTGCGGGACACTCAGGAAAAACTGTTTTTT
CASSLRDTQEKLFF
>TRBV5-6|TRBJ2-1|NA|NA
TGTGCCAGCAGCTTGTTTGGGAGTCAATACAATGAGCAGTTCTTC
CASSLFGSQYNEQFF
>TRBV29-1|TRBJ2-3|NA|NA
TGCAGCGTTGATGTCTCCTTCACAGATACGCAGTATTTT
CSVDVSFTDTQYF
>TRBV7-2|TRBJ2-7|NA|NA
TGTGCCAGCAGCTCCCTCACTAGGCCGCCCTACGAGCAGTACTTC
CASSSLTRPPYEQYF
>TRBV2|TRBJ2-3|NA|TRBD1
TGTGCCAGCGCCAGACAGGGGAATCGGGCAACAGATACGCAGTATTTT
CASARQGNRATDTQYF
>TRBV7-7|TRBJ2-3|NA|TRBD2
TGTGCCAGCAGCCAGGGACTAGCGGACACAGATACGCAGTATTTT
CASSQGLADTDTQYF
>TRBV5-1|TRBJ1-2|NA|NA
TGCGCCAGCAGCCCGTACGAACCTCAGGGTGACTATGGCTACACCTTC
CASSPYEPQGDYGYTF
>TRBV19|TRBJ1-5|NA|NA
TGTGCCAGTAGTTTTTACGGGGGGAATCAGCCCCAGCATTTT
CASSFYGGNQPQHF
>TRBV2|TRBJ2-4|NA|NA
TGTGCCAGCAGTGAAGGGCAAAACATTCAGTACTTC
CASSEGQNIQYF
>TRBV7-2|TRBJ2-5|NA|TRBD1
TGTGCCAGCAGCCTTACAGGGGGCGAGACCCAGTACTTC
CASSLTGGETQYF
>TRBV5-1|TRBJ2-3|NA|NA
TGCGCCAGCAGCTTGGTTCCAGTTAGCACAGATACGCAGTATTTT
CASSLVPVSTDTQYF
>TRBV18|TRBJ1-1|few|NA
TGTGCCAGCTCACCCACCACAGGAGTGAACACTGAAGCTTTCTTT
CASSPTTGVNTEAFF
>TRBV6-1|TRBJ2-7|NA|TRBD2
TGTGCCAGCAGTGTGACTAGCGGGAGTTACGAGCAGTACTTC
CASSVTSGSYEQYF
>TRBV6-6|TRBJ2-7|once|TRBD1
TGTGCCAGCAGTTTAAGGGACAGGGACGGGCAGTACTTC
CASSLRDRDGQYF
>TRBV27|TRBJ1-2|NA|TRBD1
TGTGCCAGCAGAACCGGGACAGGATATGGCTACACCTTC
CASRTGTGYGYTF
>TRBV6-1|TRBJ2-1|NA|NA
TGTGCCAGCAGTGAACCGGCGGCAGCCTACAATGAGCAGTTCTTC
CASSEPAAAYNEQFF
>TRBV7-2|TRBJ1-1|NA|NA
TGTGCCAGCAGCCCACCCCGGGGGGCAAACACTGAAGCTTTCTTT
CASSPPRGANTEAFF
>TRBV30|TRBJ1-1|NA|TRBD1
TGTGCCTGGATCTTGACAGGGGGCACTGAAGCTTTCTTT
CAWILTGGTEAFF
>TRBV19|TRBJ1-4|NA|TRBD1
TGTGCCAGTAGTCAGGGGGCAACAAGTGAAAAACTGTTTTTT
CASSQGATSEKLFF
>TRBV6-5|TRBJ1-2|NA|NA
TGTGCCAGCAGTTACTCGACAGGCCCCTTCTATGGCTACACCTTC
CASSYSTGPFYGYTF
>TRBV29-1|TRBJ2-5|NA|NA
TGCAGCGTTGATTCCGGGGAGACCCAGTACTTC
CSVDSGETQYF
>TRBV25-1|TRBJ1-2|few|TRBD1
TGTGCCAGCAGTGGGACCGGGACAGCCTATGGCTACACCTTC
CASSGTGTAYGYTF
>TRBV6-4|TRBJ1-5|NA|NA
TGTGCCAGCAGGTTCAGGGAGCAAAACAGGGTGAGCAATCAGCCCCAGCATTTT
CASRFREQNRVSNQPQHF
>TRBV25-1|TRBJ1-1|NA|NA
TGTGCCAGCAGTGAATGGCAGGGAACTGAAGCTTTCTTT
CASSEWQGTEAFF
>TRBV9|TRBJ1-1|NA|NA
TGTGCCAGCAGCGTAGTTCCAGGTCTCGACACTGAAGCTTTCTTT
CASSVVPGLDTEAFF
>TRBV19|TRBJ1-5|NA|TRBD1
TGTGCCGGTGGGACAGGGGTTAATCAGCCCCAGCATTTT
CAGGTGVNQPQHF
>TRBV5-4|TRBJ2-3|NA|TRBD2
TGTGCCAGCAGCTTGAGGGCGGGAGCCCTCACAGATACGCAGTATTTT
CASSLRAGALTDTQYF
>TRBV5-1|TRBJ1-2|NA|NA
TGCGCCAGCAGTTCCCAGGGTTTGAGCTATGGCTACACCTTC
CASSSQGLSYGYTF
>TRBV5-4|TRBJ2-1|NA|NA
TGTGCCAGCAGCCGAGACGGGAGCTCCTACAATGAGCAGTTCTTC
CASSRDGSSYNEQFF
>TRBV5-1|TRBJ2-2|NA|TRBD2
TGCGCCAGCAGCCCCAACCCGGGGGGCACCGGGGAGCTGTTTTTT
CASSPNPGGTGELFF
>TRBV13|TRBJ2-5|NA|TRBD2
TGTGCCAGCAGCCTGGCCCTTCTTAGCGGGGGAGAAGAGACCCAGTACTTC
CASSLALLSGGEETQYF
>TRBV30|TRBJ2-2|NA|TRBD2
TGTGCCTGGAGCCCCCGGGAGGGTTACACCGGGGAGCTGTTTTTT
CAWSPREGYTGELFF
>TRBV27|TRBJ2-1|NA|TRBD2
TGTGCCAGCAGTTGGGGTAGCGGGGGGGCGAATGAGCAGTTCTTC
CASSWGSGGANEQFF
>TRBV5-4|TRBJ2-7|NA|TRBD1
TGTGCCAGCAGCTTGGCGGTGGGCAGGGGGAATACCTACGAGCAGTACTTC
CASSLAVGRGNTYEQYF
>TRBV5-6|TRBJ1-2|NA|NA
TGTGCCAGCAGCATAACACAGGGAACCGAAAACTATGGCTACACCTTC
CASSITQGTENYGYTF
>TRBV28|TRBJ1-5|NA|NA
TGTGCCAGCAGCTCCCATGGGGGGGCGAAACAGCCCCAGCATTTT
CASSSHGGAKQPQHF
>TRBV28|TRBJ1-1|NA|NA
TGTGCCGCAGCTAGAGGCTGGGCTGAAGCTTTCTTT
CAAARGWAEAFF
>TRBV7-2|TRBJ2-7|NA|TRBD1
TGTGCCAGCAGCCGGGACAGGGCTAACTACGAGCAGTACTTC
CASSRDRANYEQYF
>TRBV5-1|TRBJ1-1|NA|NA
TGCGCCAGCAGCTTGGGACAGAGCACTGAAGCTTTCTTT
CASSLGQSTEAFF
>TRBV10-3|TRBJ2-3|NA|NA
TGTGCCATCAAGGCAGGGGAGTCAGATACGCAGTATTTT
CAIKAGESDTQYF